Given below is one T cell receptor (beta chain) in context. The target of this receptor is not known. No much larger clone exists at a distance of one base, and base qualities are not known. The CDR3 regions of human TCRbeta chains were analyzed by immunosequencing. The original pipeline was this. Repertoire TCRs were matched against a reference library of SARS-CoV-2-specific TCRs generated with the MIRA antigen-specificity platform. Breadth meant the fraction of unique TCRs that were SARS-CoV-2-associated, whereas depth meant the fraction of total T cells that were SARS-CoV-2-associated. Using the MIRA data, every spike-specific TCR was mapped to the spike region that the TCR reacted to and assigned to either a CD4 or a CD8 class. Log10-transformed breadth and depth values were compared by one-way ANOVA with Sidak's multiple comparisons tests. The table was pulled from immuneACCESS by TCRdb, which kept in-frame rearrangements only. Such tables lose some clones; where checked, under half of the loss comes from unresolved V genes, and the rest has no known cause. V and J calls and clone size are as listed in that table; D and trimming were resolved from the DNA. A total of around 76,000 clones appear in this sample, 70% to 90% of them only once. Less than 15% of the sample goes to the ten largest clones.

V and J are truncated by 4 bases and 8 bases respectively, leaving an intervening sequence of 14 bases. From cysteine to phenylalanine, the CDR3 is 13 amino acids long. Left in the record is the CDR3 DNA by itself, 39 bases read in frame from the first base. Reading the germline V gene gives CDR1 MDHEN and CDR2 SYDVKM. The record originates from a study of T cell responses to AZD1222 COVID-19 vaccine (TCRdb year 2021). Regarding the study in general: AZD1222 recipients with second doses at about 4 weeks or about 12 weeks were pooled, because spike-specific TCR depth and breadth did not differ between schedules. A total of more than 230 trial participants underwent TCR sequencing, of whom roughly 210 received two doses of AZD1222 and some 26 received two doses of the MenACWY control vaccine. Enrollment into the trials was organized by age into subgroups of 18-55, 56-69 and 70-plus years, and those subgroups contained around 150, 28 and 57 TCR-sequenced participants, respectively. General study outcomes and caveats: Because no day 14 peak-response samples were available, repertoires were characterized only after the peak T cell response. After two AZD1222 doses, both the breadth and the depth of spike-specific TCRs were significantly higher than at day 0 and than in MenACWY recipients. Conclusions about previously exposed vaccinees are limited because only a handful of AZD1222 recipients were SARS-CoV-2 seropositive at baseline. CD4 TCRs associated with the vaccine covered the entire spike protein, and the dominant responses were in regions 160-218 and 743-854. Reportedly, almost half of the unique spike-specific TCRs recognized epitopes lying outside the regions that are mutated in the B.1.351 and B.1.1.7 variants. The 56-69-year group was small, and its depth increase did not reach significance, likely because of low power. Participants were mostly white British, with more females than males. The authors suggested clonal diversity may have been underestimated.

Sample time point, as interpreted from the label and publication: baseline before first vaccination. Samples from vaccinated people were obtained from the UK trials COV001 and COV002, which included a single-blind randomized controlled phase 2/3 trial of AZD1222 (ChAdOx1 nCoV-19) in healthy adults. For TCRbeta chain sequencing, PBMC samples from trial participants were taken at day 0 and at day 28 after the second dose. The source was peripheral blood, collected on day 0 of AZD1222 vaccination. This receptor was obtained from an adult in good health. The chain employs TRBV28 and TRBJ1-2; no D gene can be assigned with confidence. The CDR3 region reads CASSSSPGLGYTF. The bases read TGTGCCAGCAGTTCCTCCCCGGGTCTGGGCTACACCTTC.